This T cell receptor (beta chain) was recovered during a study of cytomegalovirus exposure and HLA in healthy donors. Remarks on this clone: The same CDR3 can be traced to other DNA sequences in this sample.

The PCR contained 60 Vbeta and 13 Jbeta primers. The table came from immunoSEQ multiplex PCR; TCRdb's copy has only in-frame clones and leaves some out. The sample includes 100,000 to 150,000 clones, roughly 72% of them seen just once. Germline-derived CDR1 and CDR2 are ENHRY and SYGVKD. The CDR3 sequence is 14 residues long. Trimming removed 9 bases from V and 4 bases from J, with 19 bases in between. The sample comprised PBMCs. This chain joins TRBV10-3 and TRBJ2-7; D is perhaps TRBD1 (6 bases). The source is a male donor in good health and CMV-seronegative. The CDR3 sequence: CAIGSSTGWYEQYF. The CDR3 bases are TGTGCCATTGGATCCAGCACAGGGTGGTACGAGCAGTACTTC.